One TCR beta chain is described in this entry. Its antigen remains unidentified. This sample was included in a study of response to subunit inactivated influenza vaccine. Findings and limits, study-wide: Researchers suggested that each seasonal influenza vaccination recruits few new T cells.

TCRdb called the RT-PCR reads again in MiXCR, with one record for every CDR3 protein. The sample holds some 500,000 distinct CDR3 sequences, approximately 15% seen once. Germline V lookup: CDR1 SGHVS, CDR2 FNYEAQ. Trimming at V came to 2 bases and at J to 9 bases, leaving 11 bases not matched to a gene. The length of the CDR3 is 15 residues. This TCR was recovered from a man aged 50-75 years who received an inactivated influenza vaccine. V gene TRBV7-6 combines with J gene TRBJ1-2; 8 nucleotides agree with TRBD1. This sample comprised CD4+ T cells sorted from PBMCs, obtained less than 25 months after vaccination. The CDR3 DNA reads as TGTGCCAGCAGCTTAACCCCGGACAGGGATAGTCGCTACACCTTC. This translates into CASSLTPDRDSRYTF.